The next 21 T cell receptor beta chains were all read from a single sample in a study of T cells in Graves' hyperthyroidism and ophthalmopathy. Regions amplified from RNA transcripts were the TCR beta CDR3 regions. Researchers ran a first-round RT-PCR on the TCR CDR3 using the HTBI primer set. TCRdb re-called the multiplex PCR reads with MiXCR, one entry per CDR3 protein. The table shows fewer than 900,000 distinct CDR3 sequences, with 15% to 20% occurring only once. Sample: blood. Receptors originate from a woman aged 50 to 60 with Graves' hyperthyroidism that later progressed to Graves' ophthalmopathy.

This clonotype was seen at least ten times. This chain joins TRBV7-9 and TRBJ2-7; 8 bases match TRBD1. With V trimmed by 3 bases and J by 3 bases, 7 bases remained unmatched. CDR3 size: 15 residues. Germline V gene data show CDR1 as SEHNR and CDR2 as FQNEAQ (reference sequence). Here the CDR3 reads CASSLPGQANYEQYF. The CDR3 DNA reads as TGTGCCAGCAGCTTGCCGGGACAGGCAAACTACGAGCAGTACTTC.

The genes are TRBV6-2 or TRBV6-3 and TRBJ2-1; D not resolved. The V gene's germline CDR1 is MNHEY and CDR2 SVGEGT. CDR3 length: 12 amino acids. The V end was cut by 7 bases, the J end by 3 bases, with 7 bases between. CDR3 residues: CASKQVYNEQFF. DNA for the CDR3: TGTGCCAGCAAGCAAGTCTACAATGAGCAGTTCTTC.

V gene TRBV27 combines with J gene TRBJ1-2; no reliable D call. Per germline, CDR1 MNHEY and CDR2 SMNVEV (reference sequence). Deletions cut 6 bases from V and 8 bases from J, with 16 bases between. The CDR3 is made up of 13 amino acids. The CDR3 loop is CASSLRGMEGYTF. The CDR3 DNA reads TGTGCCAGCAGCCTCCGCGGAATGGAGGGCTACACCTTC.

This clonotype was observed at least ten times. One end of the junction is discordant with germline, which a read error may explain. CDR3 residues: CASSPGSSGGADQETQYF. DNA for the CDR3: TGTGCTAGCAGCCCGGGGTCTAGCGGGGGGGCGGACCAAGAGACCCAGTACTTC. The chain joins TRBV7-7 to TRBJ2-5; 12 bases map to TRBD2. The CDR3 contains 18 residues. CDR1 is SSHAT, CDR2 FNYEAQ, per germline (reference sequence).

The table lists this clonotype with many counts. The V and J genes are TRBV7-2 and TRBJ2-3, with 10 bases matching TRBD2. Trimming at V came to 2 bases and at J to 6 bases, leaving 8 bases not matched to a gene. CDR1 and CDR2 (germline): SGHTA, FQGNSA. CDR3 length: 16 amino acids. CDR3 protein: CASSLRSSGGGDTQYF. In nucleotides, the CDR3 is TGTGCCAGCAGCTTAAGGTCTAGCGGGGGCGGGGATACGCAGTATTTT. Based on the CDR3 plus reference TRBV7-2 and TRBJ2-3, the full variable domain is GAGVSQSPSNKVTEKGKDVELRCDPISGHTALYWYRQSLGQGLEFLIYFQGNSAPDKSGLPSDRFSAERTGGSVSTLTIQRTQQEDSAVYLCASSLRSSGGGDTQYFGPGTRLTVL.

This clonotype was found many times. The V call is TRBV11-2, the J call TRBJ2-1; 15 positions match TRBD2. The CDR3 runs 16 residues. The germline V gene has CDR1 SGHAT and CDR2 FQNNGV. V dropped 4 bases and J dropped 4; count of bases not matched to a gene: 2. CDR3: CASSSGLAGGYNEQFF. CDR3 in DNA: TGTGCCAGCAGCTCGGGACTAGCGGGGGGATACAATGAGCAGTTCTTC.

The chain employs TRBV27 and TRBJ1-2; D ambiguous. The CDR3 has 13 residues. Trimming removed 3 bases from V and 8 bases from J, with 13 bases in between. Germline V gives CDR1 MNHEY, CDR2 SMNVEV (reference sequence). Written as DNA, the CDR3 is TGTGCCAGCAGTTTTGTAGGGCGACGCGGCTACACCTTC. Its translation: CASSFVGRRGYTF.

In its sample, this clonotype was seen a few times. This sequence joins TRBV24-1 and TRBJ2-5, with a possible D match to TRBD1 (5 bases). In germline, CDR1 is KGHDR, CDR2 SFDVKD. Trimming left V 6 bases short and J 1 base short, with 17 bases between. CDR3 size: 16 residues. The CDR3 is CATSSAQGNIQETQYF. CDR3 DNA sequence: TGTGCCACCAGTTCAGCGCAGGGCAATATCCAAGAGACCCAGTACTTC.

This clonotype was observed a handful of times. CDR3 sequence: CATNKEDANTGELFF. CDR3 nucleotides: TGTGCCACCAACAAGGAGGACGCGAACACCGGGGAGCTGTTTTTT. This chain links TRBV12-3 or TRBV12-4 with TRBJ2-2; D perhaps matches TRBD2 (5 bases). V was clipped by 10 bases and J by 0 bases, with 15 bases between them. The CDR3 contains 15 residues.

This clonotype was observed a single time. The chain employs TRBV7-2 and TRBJ2-7; D unresolved. The germline V gene encodes CDR1 SGHTA and CDR2 FQGNSA. This CDR3 has 15 residues. The ends were cut back, 2 bases at V and 3 bases at J, with 14 bases in the middle. CDR3 DNA: TGTGCCAGCAGCTTATGGGCAGGCAGCAACTACGAGCAGTACTTC. Protein: CASSLWAGSNYEQYF.

This clonotype showed up just once. The V call is TRBV7-9, the J call TRBJ2-3; 10 bases match TRBD2. CDR3 length: 16 amino acids. Germline assignment: CDR1 SEHNR and CDR2 FQNEAQ (reference sequence). With V trimmed by 5 bases and J by 6 bases, 11 bases remained unmatched. The CDR3 DNA reads as TGTGCCAGCAGCGCCCAACGGGCTAGCGGGAGCGATACGCAGTATTTT. Residues: CASSAQRASGSDTQYF.

Written as DNA, the CDR3 is TGCGCCAGCAGCCAGGCACAGAGCTCCTACAATGAGCAGTTCTTC. It is translated as CASSQAQSSYNEQFF. V is TRBV5-1 and J is TRBJ2-1; D unresolved. The CDR3 runs 15 residues. Germline CDR1 SGHRS, CDR2 YFSETQ. The V gene lost 4 bases and the J gene lost 0 bases, with 11 bases spanning the gap.

This clonotype was recorded at least ten times. The chain combines TRBV3-1 with TRBJ1-6, with TRBD1 matching over 9 bases. Per germline, CDR1 LGHDT and CDR2 YNNKEL (reference sequence). CDR3 length: 15 residues. The V gene end was trimmed by 1 base and the J gene end by 10 bases; junction bases not matched to a gene: 5. CDR3 nucleotides: TGTGCCAGCAGCCAAGGGACAGGGGTAACCTCACCCCTCCACTTT. This codes for CASSQGTGVTSPLHF.

The chain uses TRBV7-9 and TRBJ1-6; unclear D gene. The CDR3 spans 17 residues. Germline CDR1 is SEHNR and CDR2 is FQNEAQ (reference sequence). V was cut by 1 base and J by 0 bases, with 10 bases left in between. The CDR3 is CASSLEATSSYNSPLHF. The CDR3 region has the DNA TGTGCCAGCAGCTTAGAGGCCACCAGCTCCTATAATTCACCCCTCCACTTT. The variable domain in full, completed from reference TRBV7-9 and TRBJ1-6, reads DTGVSQNPRHKITKRGQNVTFRCDPISEHNRLYWYRQTLGQGPEFLTYFQNEAQLEKSRLLSDRFSAERPKGSFSTLEIQRTEQGDSAMYLCASSLEATSSYNSPLHFGNGTRLTVT.

V usage is TRBV29-1 and J usage is TRBJ1-1; no firm D call. V was cut by 7 bases and J by 3 bases, with 15 bases left in between. The CDR3 has 13 amino acids. Per the germline V gene, CDR1 is SQVTM and CDR2 is ANQGSEA. CDR3 amino acids: CSADRGEDTEAFF. CDR3 nucleotides: TGCAGCGCGGATCGTGGGGAGGACACTGAAGCTTTCTTT.

This clonotype was counted between two and nine times. The junction differs from germline at one of its ends, possibly a read error. V is TRBV7-7 and J is TRBJ2-1, with unresolved D. This CDR3 contains 15 residues. Germline V CDR1 and CDR2: SSHAT, FNYEAQ (reference sequence). CDR3 sequence (DNA): TGTGCTAGCAGCTCCGGGCAGAGCTCCTACAATGAGCAGTTCTTC. It translates to CASSSGQSSYNEQFF. Variable domain in full (rest from reference TRBV7-7 and TRBJ2-1): GAGVSQSPRYKVTKRGQDVTLRCDPISSHATLYWYQQALGQGPEFLTYFNYEAQPDKSGLPSDRFSAERPEGSISTLTIQRTEQRDSAMYRCASSSGQSSYNEQFFGPGTRLTVL.

V usage is TRBV27 and J usage is TRBJ2-2; possibly TRBD1 or TRBD2 for D (5 bases each). Germline V gene data show CDR1 as MNHEY and CDR2 as SMNVEV (reference sequence). The CDR3 totals 13 residues. Trimming left V 3 bases short and J 7 bases short, with 9 bases between. The CDR3 protein is CASSFRGGGELFF. In DNA form, the CDR3 reads TGTGCCAGCAGTTTCCGGGGCGGCGGGGAGCTGTTTTTT.

This clonotype occurred many times. CDR3 protein: CASSPTRTNEKLFF. As DNA, the CDR3 is TGTGCCAGCAGTCCCACTCGGACTAATGAAAAACTGTTTTTT. J is TRBJ1-4 and V is TRBV12-3 or TRBV12-4; no definite D call. Trimming left V 5 bases short and J 2 bases short, with 9 bases between. The CDR3 loop spans 14 amino acids.

This chain connects TRBV19 to TRBJ1-5, with a tentative D call TRBD1 (6 bases). This CDR3 comprises 15 residues. V was shortened by 6 bases and J by 7 bases, with 19 bases between the two germline ends. Germline V lookup: CDR1 LNHDA, CDR2 SQIVND (reference sequence). The CDR3 sequence: CASRGAQGLGQPQHF. CDR3 DNA: TGTGCCAGTAGGGGGGCACAGGGCCTCGGGCAGCCCCAGCATTTT.

This clonotype was found many times. The chain employs TRBV19 and TRBJ1-5; D call uncertain. The germline V and J ends were trimmed by 8 bases and 3 bases, with 11 bases remaining between them. The length of the CDR3 is 13 residues. From germline, CDR1 is LNHDA and CDR2 SQIVND (reference sequence). CDR3 sequence reads: CASQEEFNQPQHF. The CDR3 DNA reads as TGTGCCAGTCAGGAGGAATTCAATCAGCCCCAGCATTTT.

The genes are TRBV19 and TRBJ1-5; D might be TRBD1 (5 bases). CDR3 length: 14 residues. Per the germline V gene, CDR1 is LNHDA and CDR2 is SQIVND (reference sequence). Trimming stripped 7 bases from V and 1 base from J, with 11 bases between. CDR3 amino acids: CASTSRGSNQPQHF. The CDR3 coding sequence is TGTGCCAGTACATCGAGGGGCAGCAATCAGCCCCAGCATTTT.